This T cell receptor (beta chain) was observed in a study of cytomegalovirus exposure and HLA in healthy donors. This clone was seen a handful of times. The antigen is undetermined. In germline, CDR1 is SEHNR, CDR2 FQNEAQ (reference sequence). This CDR3 spans 15 amino acids. The V and J ends lost 6 bases and 3 bases, in that order; junction bases with no gene match: 9. Amplification used 60 Vbeta primers and 13 Jbeta primers. Assay: immunoSEQ multiplex PCR; the TCRdb copy retains only in-frame clones and omits some. Of about 190,000 clones listed, approximately 70% were seen once; the top ten hold about 1.7%. Study-wide points: Researchers catalogued some 160 TCR beta chains as cytomegalovirus-associated.

This receptor was taken from a woman younger than 45 in good health and CMV-seronegative. V gene TRBV7-9 combines with J gene TRBJ2-7; 9 nucleotides agree with TRBD1. Sequencing used PBMCs. This CDR3 reads CASSRKGDRVYEQYF. CDR3 in DNA: TGTGCCAGCAGTCGAAAGGGGGACAGGGTCTACGAGCAGTACTTC.